The rows below give T cell receptor beta chains drawn from one sample of a study of control samples from healthy donors and cancer patients. The repertoire was sequenced with immunoSEQ multiplex PCR; TCRdb's copy has only in-frame clones and lacks some. The table includes under 100,000 clones, 88% detected once. Sequencing input: blood. Receptors originate from a woman aged 70-85 years in good health. CDR3s include the opening cysteine and the closing phenylalanine or tryptophan. The order of the fields is clone size, J gene, D gene, CDR3 length, V gene, CDR3 protein, CDR3 DNA. The D gene is left open where the match is weak. Some rows mark clone size as missing; the rest say once, few, many or name a class of expanded clone.

>NA|TRBJ2-7|TRBD2|18|TRBV10-3
CAISESGSGRAGSAEQYF
TGTGCCATCAGTGAGTCGGGTAGCGGGAGGGCCGGAAGTGCCGAGCAGTACTTC
>NA|TRBJ2-3|NA|13|TRBV12-3/TRBV12-4
CASTSGSTDTQYF
TGTGCCAGCACCTCCGGGAGCACAGATACGCAGTATTTT
>NA|TRBJ2-2|TRBD2|15|TRBV3-1/TRBV3-2
CASSLLAGGTGELFF
TGTGCCAGCAGTCTTTTAGCGGGAGGCACCGGGGAGCTGTTTTTT
>NA|TRBJ1-1|NA|15|TRBV7-6
CASSLGSWENTEAFF
TGTGCCAGCAGCTTAGGTTCCTGGGAGAACACTGAAGCTTTCTTT
>NA|TRBJ1-3|NA|14|TRBV9
CASSARTGGNTIYF
TGTGCCAGCAGCGCCCGGACGGGTGGAAACACCATATATTTT
>NA|TRBJ1-6|NA|14|TRBV5-1
CASSQGRVNSPLHF
TGCGCCAGCAGCCAGGGGCGGGTTAATTCACCCCTCCACTTT
>NA|TRBJ1-1|NA|15|TRBV29-1
CSVEDLGGGKTEAFF
TGCAGCGTTGAAGATCTAGGGGGGGGAAAGACTGAAGCTTTCTTT
>once|TRBJ2-1|NA|15|TRBV7-6
CASSPDRIAYNEQFF
TGTGCCAGCAGCCCTGACAGAATCGCCTACAATGAGCAGTTCTTC
>once|TRBJ1-5|TRBD1|15|TRBV6-5
CASSLGQGANQPQHF
TGTGCCAGCAGTCTCGGACAGGGGGCTAATCAGCCCCAGCATTTT
>NA|TRBJ1-2|NA|15|TRBV6-7
CASSPIGAGGYGYTF
TGTGCCAGCAGCCCCATTGGCGCTGGTGGCTATGGCTACACCTTC
>NA|TRBJ1-2|NA|14|TRBV7-9
CASSLAGLPGGYTF
TGTGCCAGCAGCTTAGCCGGGCTCCCCGGTGGCTACACCTTC
>NA|TRBJ1-1|TRBD1|15|TRBV5-1
CASSLIQGANTEAFF
TGCGCCAGCAGCTTAATACAGGGGGCCAACACTGAAGCTTTCTTT
>NA|TRBJ2-1|NA|12|TRBV19
CASSTQVNEQFF
TGTGCCAGTAGCACACAGGTCAATGAGCAGTTCTTC
>NA|TRBJ1-1|NA|15|TRBV7-7
CASSPVVGGNTEAFF
TGTGCTAGCAGCCCTGTAGTTGGTGGGAACACTGAAGCTTTCTTT
>NA|TRBJ2-7|NA|13|TRBV7-9
CASSVQTPYEQYF
TGTGCCAGCTCCGTCCAAACCCCCTACGAGCAGTACTTC
>NA|TRBJ2-1|NA|16|TRBV11-2
CASSPRSRSSYNEQFF
TGTGCCAGCAGCCCCCGGAGCAGAAGCTCCTACAATGAGCAGTTCTTC
>few|TRBJ2-7|NA|13|TRBV10-3
CAISEEVAYEQYF
TGTGCCATCAGTGAGGAGGTGGCCTACGAGCAGTACTTC
>NA|TRBJ2-2|NA|15|TRBV9
CASSVAGRNTGELFF
TGTGCCAGCAGCGTAGCTGGGCGGAACACCGGGGAGCTGTTTTTT
>NA|TRBJ1-1|NA|14|TRBV7-3
CASSSYGGPAEAFF
TGTGCCAGCAGCTCTTACGGGGGACCGGCTGAAGCTTTCTTT
>NA|TRBJ1-1|NA|12|TRBV5-4
CASSFGLTEAFF
TGTGCCAGCAGCTTCGGGTTGACTGAAGCTTTCTTT
>NA|TRBJ2-3|NA|10|TRBV20-1
CSARAVREYF
TGCAGTGCTAGGGCAGTAAGGGAGTATTTT
>NA|TRBJ1-1|NA|15|TRBV4-3
CASSQGPGMNTEAFF
TGCGCCAGCAGCCAAGGTCCGGGGATGAACACTGAAGCTTTCTTT
>NA|TRBJ2-7|NA|16|TRBV5-4
CASSSAPGPPVYEQYF
TGTGCCAGCAGCTCGGCCCCGGGACCGCCTGTGTACGAGCAGTACTTC
>NA|TRBJ2-2|NA|15|TRBV5-1
CASSLVGGDTGELFF
TGCGCCAGCAGCTTGGTGGGGGGTGACACCGGGGAGCTGTTTTTT
>NA|TRBJ1-1|NA|14|TRBV27
CASSSHAGNTEAFF
TGTGCCAGCAGTTCCCATGCGGGGAACACTGAAGCTTTCTTT
>NA|TRBJ1-2|NA|13|TRBV12-3/TRBV12-4
CASSPQGTYGYTF
TGTGCCAGCAGTCCCCAGGGAACCTATGGCTACACCTTC
>NA|TRBJ1-2|NA|15|TRBV6-6
CASSYTQGVNYGYTF
TGTGCCAGCAGTTACACGCAGGGCGTCAACTATGGCTACACCTTC
>NA|TRBJ2-6|NA|17|TRBV3-1/TRBV3-2
CASSVRQDHSGANVLTF
TGTGCCAGCAGCGTCAGACAGGACCACTCTGGGGCCAACGTCCTGACTTTC
>NA|TRBJ1-2|NA|14|TRBV6-2/TRBV6-3
CASSYDSIGVGYTF
TGTGCCAGCAGTTACGACAGCATTGGGGTAGGCTACACCTTC
>NA|TRBJ2-3|TRBD1|14|TRBV10-2
CASSRTGNLDTQYF
TGCGCCAGCAGTAGGACAGGGAACTTAGATACGCAGTATTTT
>NA|TRBJ1-2|NA|14|TRBV19
CASSPPTGPYGYTF
TGTGCCAGTAGTCCCCCGACCGGGCCCTATGGCTACACCTTC
>NA|TRBJ2-1|NA|11|TRBV25-1
CASRGVNEQFF
TGTGCCAGCAGGGGGGTCAATGAGCAGTTCTTC
>NA|TRBJ1-1|NA|11|TRBV20-1
CSARRGSEAFF
TGCAGTGCTAGACGGGGCTCTGAAGCTTTCTTT
>NA|TRBJ1-1|NA|14|TRBV14
CASSQVEAVTEAFF
TGTGCCAGCAGCCAAGTGGAGGCGGTGACTGAAGCTTTCTTT
>NA|TRBJ2-7|NA|15|TRBV10-1
CASSPGWTGSYEQYF
TGCGCCAGCAGTCCTGGGTGGACTGGCTCCTACGAGCAGTACTTC
>NA|TRBJ2-1|NA|14|TRBV10-2
CASTAGDLYNEQFF
TGCGCCAGCACGGCAGGGGACCTTTACAATGAGCAGTTCTTC
>NA|TRBJ1-2|NA|14|TRBV10-3
CAISEKGADRRKTF
TGTGCCATCAGTGAGAAAGGAGCGGACCGGCGGAAGACCTTC
>NA|TRBJ2-1|NA|13|TRBV10-3
CAIKGEDYNEQFF
TGTGCCATCAAGGGGGAAGACTACAATGAGCAGTTCTTC
>NA|TRBJ2-3|TRBD1|16|TRBV7-9
CASSSRQGDFADTQYF
TGTGCCAGCAGCTCGCGACAGGGGGATTTCGCAGATACGCAGTATTTT
>NA|TRBJ1-2|TRBD1|13|TRBV25-1
CASSPGQRYGYTF
TGTGCCAGCTCCCCGGGACAGAGATATGGCTACACCTTC
>NA|TRBJ1-2|TRBD1|13|TRBV5-6
CASSLRTGEGYTF
TGTGCCAGCAGCCTCCGGACAGGGGAGGGCTACACCTTC
>NA|TRBJ2-5|NA|16|TRBV5-4
CASSLVGRGTQETQYF
TGTGCCAGCAGCTTGGTGGGTCGGGGGACCCAAGAGACCCAGTACTTC
>NA|TRBJ1-6|TRBD1|16|TRBV6-5
CASSYMGQGANSPLHF
TGTGCCAGCAGTTACATGGGACAGGGGGCTAATTCACCCCTCCACTTT
>NA|TRBJ1-3|TRBD1|15|TRBV6-6
CASSDTGGTGNTIYF
TGTGCCAGCAGTGATACAGGGGGCACTGGAAACACCATATATTTT
>NA|TRBJ2-2|NA|14|TRBV30
CAWSVLGFSGELFF
TGTGCCTGGAGTGTACTGGGGTTCTCCGGGGAGCTGTTTTTT
>NA|TRBJ2-1|TRBD1|15|TRBV7-6
CASSIDRGTWNEQFF
TGTGCCAGCAGCATCGACAGGGGCACTTGGAATGAGCAGTTCTTC
>NA|TRBJ2-2|NA|12|TRBV10-3
CAISEFAGELFF
TGTGCCATCAGTGAGTTCGCCGGGGAGCTGTTTTTT
>NA|TRBJ1-3|NA|15|TRBV10-3
CAISEPPDGGNTIYF
TGTGCCATCAGTGAACCTCCCGACGGCGGAAACACCATATATTTT
>NA|TRBJ1-1|TRBD1|16|TRBV3-1/TRBV3-2
CASSPGTGDVGTEAFF
TGTGCCAGCAGTCCCGGGACAGGGGATGTTGGCACTGAAGCTTTCTTT
>NA|TRBJ1-3|NA|16|TRBV4-3
CASSQESGLSGNTIYF
TGCGCCAGCAGCCAAGAGAGTGGCCTCTCTGGAAACACCATATATTTT
>NA|TRBJ1-6|NA|14|TRBV5-5
CASSLARFDSPLHF
TGTGCCAGCAGCTTGGCGCGGTTTGATTCACCCCTCCACTTT
>once|TRBJ2-2|NA|12|TRBV19
CASNDHTGELFF
TGTGCCAGTAACGATCACACCGGGGAGCTGTTTTTT
>NA|TRBJ1-2|NA|14|TRBV3-1/TRBV3-2
CASSQFGMAKGYTF
TGTGCCAGCAGCCAATTTGGAATGGCTAAAGGCTACACCTTC
>NA|TRBJ2-3|TRBD2|17|TRBV10-1
CASSPLRGRGGSDTQYF
TGCGCCAGCAGTCCCCTCCGAGGGCGGGGGGGTTCAGATACGCAGTATTTT
>NA|TRBJ2-5|TRBD2|17|TRBV15
CATSRDPGGRGEETQYF
TGTGCCACCAGCAGAGATCCTGGCGGGAGAGGGGAAGAGACCCAGTACTTC
>NA|TRBJ2-2|TRBD2|15|TRBV5-1
CASSPRTSGTGELFF
TGCGCCAGCAGCCCTAGGACTAGTGGCACCGGGGAGCTGTTTTTT
>NA|TRBJ1-4|NA|13|TRBV6-5
CAGSINSGEKLFF
TGTGCCGGCTCGATTAACTCGGGGGAAAAACTGTTTTTT
>NA|TRBJ2-3|NA|15|TRBV7-9
CASSLAVGSTDTQYF
TGTGCCAGCAGCTTAGCGGTGGGAAGCACAGATACGCAGTATTTT
>NA|TRBJ1-1|TRBD1|16|TRBV2
CASRLGQLVMNTEAFF
TGTGCCAGCAGATTGGGACAGCTAGTGATGAACACTGAAGCTTTCTTT